Shown below are 32 T cell receptor beta chains from a single sample sequenced in a study of siplizumab effects on memory and regulatory T cells (dated by TCRdb to between 2017 and 2020). Receptor amplification or capture employed the immunoSEQ multiplex PCR assay. Not all clones reach the TCRdb copy of this immuneACCESS table, which keeps in-frame sequences only. Checked studies attribute under half of the gap to unresolved V genes and leave the rest unexplained. Here the sample has around 82,000 clones; roughly 93% occur a single time. The ten biggest clones cover roughly 5.2% of the sample. The sequenced sample consisted of CD8+ T cells sorted from blood. These receptors were obtained from a human donor in good health.

The CDR3 sequence is CASSYSGDSSDTQYF. The CDR3 nucleotides are TGTGCCAGCAGTTATAGCGGGGACTCGTCAGATACGCAGTATTTT. The chain carries TRBV6-5 and TRBJ2-3; 8 bases are shared with TRBD2. Germline trimming cut 3 bases from V and 4 bases from J; bases unmatched to any gene: 6. The length of the CDR3 is 15 residues. From germline, CDR1 is MNHEY and CDR2 SVGAGI.

The rearrangement joins TRBV12-5 to TRBJ1-5, with TRBD1 matching 7 bases. The CDR3 length is 16 residues. V trimming: 6 bases; J trimming: 3 bases; junction bases outside the gene matches: 11. CDR1 and CDR2 from the germline V gene are LGHNT and FRNRAP. CDR3 in DNA: TGTGCTAGTGGCTCTCCTGACAGGGTGGTCAATCAGCCCCAGCATTTT. It codes for CASGSPDRVVNQPQHF.

J is TRBJ2-6 and V is TRBV9, with 9 bases lining up with TRBD1. CDR3 length equals 19 residues. Losses at the gene ends were 0 bases for V and 0 bases for J; bases not matched to a gene: 7. CDR1 SGDLS and CDR2 YYNGEE come from the germline V gene. The CDR3 sequence is CASSVGGDRAYSGANVLTF. CDR3 DNA: TGTGCCAGCAGCGTAGGAGGGGACAGGGCCTACTCTGGGGCCAACGTCCTGACTTTC.

J is TRBJ2-7 and V is TRBV2; no clear D. The V and J ends lost 3 bases and 6 bases respectively, with 18 bases between them. CDR1 and CDR2 from the germline V gene are SNHLY and FYNNEI. The CDR3 contains 15 residues. CDR3 residues: CASSEVTAKKGEQYF. In nucleotides, the CDR3 is TGTGCCAGCAGTGAGGTCACGGCGAAAAAGGGCGAGCAGTACTTC. Looking up the rest from reference TRBV2 and TRBJ2-7 gives the full variable domain: EPEVTQTPSHQVTQMGQEVILRCVPISNHLYFYWYRQILGQKVEFLVSFYNNEISEKSEIFDDQFSVERPDGSNFTLKIRSTKLEDSAMYFCASSEVTAKKGEQYFGPGTRLTVT.

The rearrangement uses TRBV13 and TRBJ2-7; no reliable D call. The CDR3 length is 13 residues. The V gene lost 5 bases and the J gene lost 2 bases, with 10 bases spanning the gap. Looked up from germline, CDR1 is PRHDT and CDR2 is FYEKMQ (reference sequence). The CDR3 here is CASSQRLTYEQYF. CDR3 DNA sequence: TGTGCCAGCAGCCAACGCCTAACCTACGAGCAGTACTTC. Full variable domain (outside the CDR3, taken from reference TRBV13 and TRBJ2-7): AAGVIQSPRHLIKEKRETATLKCYPIPRHDTVYWYQQGPGQDPQFLISFYEKMQSDKGSIPDRFSAQQFSDYHSELNMSSLELGDSALYFCASSQRLTYEQYFGPGTRLTVT.

This clone has more than one count but fewer than ten. The same CDR3 also results from other DNA sequences found in this sample. V is TRBV18 and J is TRBJ2-5; possibly TRBD2 for D (5 bases). CDR1 KGHSH and CDR2 LQKENI come from the germline V gene. This CDR3 has 13 amino acids. V lost 3 bases and J lost 3, with 8 bases in between. The CDR3: CASSPFGEETQYF. For the CDR3, the DNA is TGTGCCAGCTCACCCTTCGGGGAAGAGACCCAGTACTTC.

This chain joins TRBV5-1 and TRBJ2-2; TRBD2 aligns across 12 bases. CDR1 and CDR2 from the germline V gene are SGHRS and YFSETQ. There are 19 residues in the CDR3. With 4 bases clipped from V and 0 bases from J, the junction kept 10 bases outside the gene matches. This chain's CDR3 is CASSPGLAGLTPNTGELFF. The DNA of the CDR3 is TGCGCCAGCAGCCCCGGACTAGCGGGACTGACGCCGAACACCGGGGAGCTGTTTTTT. The full variable domain, completed using reference TRBV5-1 and TRBJ2-2, is KAGVTQTPRYLIKTRGQQVTLSCSPISGHRSVSWYQQTPGQGLQFLFEYFSETQRNKGNFPGRFSGRQFSNSRSEMNVSTLELGDSALYLCASSPGLAGLTPNTGELFFGEGSRLTVL.

The chain is built from TRBV6-1 and TRBJ2-1; 9 bases are a match to TRBD2. After removal of 1 base from V and 5 bases from J, the junction contained 6 bases not matched to a gene. Looked up from germline, CDR1 is MNHNS and CDR2 is SASEGT. The CDR3 loop spans 16 amino acids. The CDR3 region is CASSEVAGVPNNEQFF. CDR3 in DNA: TGTGCCAGCAGTGAAGTAGCGGGGGTGCCGAACAATGAGCAGTTCTTC.

The gene calls are TRBV13 and TRBJ2-3, with a weak D call TRBD1 (7 bases). The CDR3 runs 15 residues. Germline V gene data show CDR1 as PRHDT and CDR2 as FYEKMQ (reference sequence). With 5 bases removed from V and 0 bases from J, the gap between germline ends came to 12 bases. The DNA of the CDR3 is TGTGCCAGCAGCGCGGGACAGACAAGCACAGATACGCAGTATTTT. Its translation is CASSAGQTSTDTQYF.

The rearrangement links TRBV2 to TRBJ2-5; no firm D call. Trimming took 8 bases from V and 1 from J, leaving 14 bases between them. CDR3 length: 14 residues. Germline V lookup: CDR1 SNHLY, CDR2 FYNNEI. CDR3 nucleotides: TGTGCCAGCTGGAAGGGCCCCACCCAAGAGACCCAGTACTTC. This encodes CASWKGPTQETQYF.

The rearrangement uses TRBV7-8 and TRBJ2-3, with no clear D. Germline loops: CDR1 SGHVS, CDR2 FQNEAQ. Trimming stripped 0 bases from V and 2 bases from J, with 18 bases between. The CDR3 consists of 18 residues. This CDR3 reads CASSLASLAKTNTDTQYF. Here the CDR3 DNA reads TGTGCCAGCAGCTTAGCGTCCCTCGCTAAAACCAACACAGATACGCAGTATTTT.

The gene calls are TRBV7-9 and TRBJ1-2; D is unresolved. CDR1 and CDR2 from the germline V gene are SEHNR and FQNEAQ (reference sequence). The CDR3 runs to 14 residues. The V gene lost 5 bases and the J gene lost 4 bases, with 14 bases spanning the gap. DNA of the CDR3: TGTGCCAGCAGCCCTCACACCGCTTTCTATGGCTACACCTTC. It yields the protein CASSPHTAFYGYTF.

This chain links TRBV6-5 with TRBJ1-5, with D perhaps TRBD1 (5 bases). Trimming removed 7 bases from V and 7 bases from J, with 20 bases in between. Germline V gives CDR1 MNHEY, CDR2 SVGAGI. The CDR3 extends over 15 amino acids. CDR3 DNA sequence: TGTGCCAGCAAGGAGGAAAAGGGGTTGGGACAGCCCCAGCATTTT. Translation: CASKEEKGLGQPQHF.

CDR3 sequence (DNA): TGTGCCAGCAGCTTTTTTTCGACAGCCCAAGAGACCCAGTACTTC. It encodes CASSFFSTAQETQYF. V gene TRBV7-9 combines with J gene TRBJ2-5; D is possibly TRBD1 (5 bases). Trimming left V 3 bases short and J 1 base short, with 12 bases between. The CDR3 contains 15 residues. CDR1 and CDR2 from the germline V gene are SEHNR and FQNEAQ (reference sequence).

This clone was seen a few times. The V gene is TRBV6-5, the J gene TRBJ2-4, with D perhaps matching TRBD1 (7 bases). Germline-derived CDR1 and CDR2 are MNHEY and SVGAGI. The CDR3 contains 15 residues. Trimming shortened V by 0 bases and J by 6 bases, and 12 bases separated the two germline ends. CDR3: CASSYSAQGGNIQYF. For the CDR3, the DNA is TGTGCCAGCAGTTACTCGGCGCAGGGGGGAAACATTCAGTACTTC.

This chain connects TRBV28 to TRBJ1-1, with a possible D match to TRBD1 (6 bases). This CDR3 region has 13 residues. Trimming left V 2 bases short and J 8 bases short, with 12 bases between. Germline values: CDR1 MDHEN, CDR2 SYDVKM. In DNA, the CDR3 is TGTGCCAGCAGTTTACGGGGGGCGCACGAAGCTTTCTTT. Protein product: CASSLRGAHEAFF.

The chain recombines TRBV7-3 with TRBJ2-6; 9 nucleotides agree with TRBD1. Germline V gene data show CDR1 as SGHTA and CDR2 as FQGTGA. V was clipped by 7 bases and J by 0 bases; unmatched bases: 13. The CDR3 totals 19 residues. In DNA, the CDR3 is TGTGCCAGCACCACGACCGGGACAGGGCTCATCTCTGGGGCCAACGTCCTGACTTTC. It encodes CASTTTGTGLISGANVLTF.

The V and J genes are TRBV7-8 and TRBJ1-4; TRBD1 is a possible D gene (6 bases). Germline-derived CDR1 and CDR2 are SGHVS and FQNEAQ. CDR3 size: 16 residues. V was clipped by 5 bases and J by 9 bases, with 22 bases between them. CDR3 protein: CASSHTGIPYTQKLFF. The CDR3 DNA is TGTGCCAGCAGCCACACAGGGATCCCATACACACAAAAACTGTTTTTT.

V usage is TRBV14 and J usage is TRBJ1-6, with D possibly being TRBD1 (5 bases). Germline V lookup: CDR1 SGHDN, CDR2 FVKESK. This CDR3 comprises 17 residues. V shed 0 bases and J shed 2 bases, with 11 bases lying between them. The chain's CDR3 is CASSQDRSGPYNSPLHF. CDR3 bases: TGTGCCAGCAGCCAAGATCGCTCAGGGCCCTATAATTCACCCCTCCACTTT.

This sequence joins TRBV29-1 and TRBJ1-2, with a tentative D call TRBD1 (5 bases). The V gene lost 3 bases and the J gene lost 8 bases, with 10 bases spanning the gap. The CDR3 is 11 amino acids. The germline V gene encodes CDR1 SQVTM and CDR2 ANQGSEA. The CDR3 here is CSVDLGDGYTF. In DNA, the CDR3 is TGCAGCGTTGATTTAGGGGACGGCTACACCTTC. Supplemented by reference TRBV29-1 and TRBJ1-2, the full variable domain reads SAVISQKPSRDICQRGTSLTIQCQVDSQVTMMFWYRQQPGQSLTLIATANQGSEATYESGFVIDKFPISRPNLTFSTLTVSNMSPEDSSIYLCSVDLGDGYTFGSGTRLTVV.

This chain joins TRBV5-1 and TRBJ2-2; perhaps D is TRBD1 or TRBD2 (5 bases each). The CDR3 length is 13 residues. Germline loops: CDR1 SGHRS, CDR2 YFSETQ. V dropped 3 bases and J dropped 5 bases, with 8 bases sitting between them. CDR3: CASSSGGTGELFF. The CDR3 nucleotides read TGCGCCAGCAGCTCTGGGGGTACCGGGGAGCTGTTTTTT.

The chain recombines TRBV11-3 with TRBJ1-1; no definite D call. Trimming took off 4 bases at V and 0 bases at J, with 6 bases between the two ends. The CDR3 sequence is 13 residues long. The germline gives CDR1 SGHNT, CDR2 YENEEA. In DNA form, the CDR3 reads TGTGCCAGCAGCTCCCACCTGAACACTGAAGCTTTCTTT. Encoded protein: CASSSHLNTEAFF. The variable domain in full, completed from reference TRBV11-3 and TRBJ1-1, reads EAGVVQSPRYKIIEKKQPVAFWCNPISGHNTLYWYLQNLGQGPELLIRYENEEAVDDSQLPKDRFSAERLKGVDSTLKIQPAELGDSAVYLCASSSHLNTEAFFGQGTRLTVV.

The gene calls are TRBV6-5 and TRBJ2-7; D is ambiguous. The germline V gene has CDR1 MNHEY and CDR2 SVGAGI. The V end was cut by 0 bases, the J end by 5 bases, with 8 bases between. The CDR3 consists of 13 residues. DNA of the CDR3: TGTGCCAGCAGTTACTCGCACCTGGACGAGCAGTACTTC. Translation: CASSYSHLDEQYF.

The count of this clone is one. The rearrangement joins TRBV5-1 to TRBJ2-2; TRBD1 might be the D (5 bases). Germline V gives CDR1 SGHRS, CDR2 YFSETQ. The CDR3 is made up of 16 amino acids. Trimming removed 0 bases at V and 0 bases at J, with 9 bases between. This chain's CDR3 is CASSLETAPNTGELFF. For the CDR3, the DNA is TGCGCCAGCAGCTTGGAGACAGCCCCGAACACCGGGGAGCTGTTTTTT.

This sequence joins TRBV28 and TRBJ1-5, with D uncertain. The germline V gene has CDR1 MDHEN and CDR2 SYDVKM. This CDR3 contains 15 residues. V was shortened by 6 bases and J by 5 bases, with 17 bases between the two germline ends. The CDR3 sequence is CASRSLLRSDQPQHF. CDR3 in DNA: TGTGCCAGCAGGTCCCTCCTTAGGTCCGATCAGCCCCAGCATTTT.

The genes are TRBV7-2 and TRBJ1-1; no firm D call. The CDR3 totals 10 residues. Between the trimmed V and J ends, which lost 3 bases and 5 bases, there was a span of 1 base. Germline CDR1 is SGHTA and CDR2 is FQGNSA. CDR3 sequence (DNA): TGTGCCAGCAGCTTTACTGAAGCTTTCTTT. Protein product: CASSFTEAFF.

V is TRBV7-2 and J is TRBJ2-1; 10 nucleotides line up with TRBD2. The trim removed 2 bases at V and 0 bases at J, leaving 1 base unmatched. Germline CDR1 is SGHTA and CDR2 is FQGNSA. This CDR3 is built from 16 residues. This CDR3 is CASSLSGGASYNEQFF. As DNA, the CDR3 is TGTGCCAGCAGCTTAAGCGGGGGGGCCTCCTACAATGAGCAGTTCTTC.

The chain uses TRBV30 and TRBJ2-7; D gene unclear. The CDR3 is 13 residues long. The germline CDR1 and CDR2 sequences are GTSNPN and SVGIG (reference sequence). V lost 0 bases to trimming and J lost 7 bases, with 13 bases between them. This CDR3 is CAWSVARDWEQYF. CDR3 coding DNA: TGTGCCTGGAGTGTTGCACGAGACTGGGAGCAGTACTTC.

The gene calls are TRBV5-1 and TRBJ2-7; either TRBD1 or TRBD2 may supply D (5 bases each). CDR1 is SGHRS, CDR2 YFSETQ, per germline. The CDR3 has 15 residues. Trimming cost V 0 bases and J 0 bases, with 10 bases left between them. This chain's CDR3 is CASSLEGTTSYEQYF. The CDR3 coding sequence is TGCGCCAGCAGCTTGGAAGGGACCACCTCCTACGAGCAGTACTTC.

CDR3 region: CASRDDSYEQYF. CDR3 nucleotide sequence: TGTGCCAGCAGAGACGACAGTTACGAGCAGTACTTC. The chain has TRBV27 and TRBJ2-7, with D perhaps matching TRBD1 (5 bases). This CDR3 has 12 residues. Deletions cut 6 bases from V and 4 bases from J, with 10 bases between. Germline CDR1 reads MNHEY; CDR2 reads SMNVEV (reference sequence).

The chain employs TRBV7-6 and TRBJ1-4; D is possibly TRBD1 (5 bases). This CDR3 is 16 amino acids long. Trimming took 5 bases from V and 5 from J, leaving 18 bases between them. Germline CDR1 reads SGHVS; CDR2 reads FNYEAQ. The CDR3 region is CASSPSSTEQNEKLFF. The CDR3 nucleotides read TGTGCCAGCAGCCCCTCCTCGACAGAACAAAATGAAAAACTGTTTTTT.

The chain has TRBV7-6 and TRBJ2-3; D call uncertain. Germline CDR1 SGHVS, CDR2 FNYEAQ. This CDR3 is built from 15 residues. Between the trimmed V and J ends, which lost 0 bases and 0 bases, there was a span of 7 bases. The CDR3 coding sequence is TGTGCCAGCAGCTTAGCGGGATCTAGCACAGATACGCAGTATTTT. Amino acids: CASSLAGSSTDTQYF. The complete variable domain, with remaining parts taken from reference TRBV7-6 and TRBJ2-3, reads GAGVSQSPRYKVTKRGQDVALRCDPISGHVSLYWYRQALGQGPEFLTYFNYEAQQDKSGLPNDRFSAERPEGSISTLTIQRTEQRDSAMYRCASSLAGSSTDTQYFGPGTRLTVL.